Presented here are 21 T cell receptor beta chains from one specimen sequenced in a study of blood T cell repertoires in COVID-19. Produced via immunoSEQ multiplex PCR; TCRdb's table is partial and in-frame only. The profile shows some 240,000 clones, approximately 78% of them singletons. Sequencing was done on a sample of peripheral blood. All receptors derive from a woman in her seventies with COVID-19, enrolled during active disease.

CDR3 coding DNA: TGTGCCAGCAGCCCCTACTCCCCATACCGGGACAGGGGGCTCAGGGGCTACACCTTC. Residues: CASSPYSPYRDRGLRGYTF. The J gene is TRBJ1-2, the V gene TRBV7-2; 12 bases agree with TRBD1. The CDR3 covers 19 residues. With V trimmed by 5 bases and J by 8 bases, 21 bases remained unmatched. Germline lookup yields CDR1 SGHTA and CDR2 FQGNSA.

The J gene is TRBJ2-3, the V gene TRBV28; TRBD2 matches 11 bases. This CDR3 is 17 amino acids long. J gave up 0 bases and V 5 bases, and 7 bases lay outside the gene matches. Germline V gene data show CDR1 as MDHEN and CDR2 as SYDVKM. The CDR3 protein is CASSPLWTSGSTDTQYF. For the CDR3, the DNA is TGTGCCAGCAGTCCCCTGTGGACTAGCGGGAGCACAGATACGCAGTATTTT. Full variable domain (missing parts from reference TRBV28 and TRBJ2-3): DVKVTQSSRYLVKRTGEKVFLECVQDMDHENMFWYRQDPGLGLRLIYFSYDVKMKEKGDIPEGYSVSREKKERFSLILESASTNQTSMYLCASSPLWTSGSTDTQYFGPGTRLTVL.

This rearrangement joins TRBV7-9 to TRBJ2-6, with 7 bases lining up with TRBD1. From germline, CDR1 is SEHNR and CDR2 FQNEAQ (reference sequence). This CDR3 comprises 17 residues. V shed 4 bases and J 4 bases; nucleotides not matched to a gene: 10. For the CDR3, the DNA is TGTGCCAGCAGCTCAGATACAGGGACAGTGGGGGCCAACGTCCTGACTTTC. Translation: CASSSDTGTVGANVLTF. Supplemented by reference TRBV7-9 and TRBJ2-6, the full variable domain reads DTGVSQNPRHKITKRGQNVTFRCDPISEHNRLYWYRQTLGQGPEFLTYFQNEAQLEKSRLLSDRFSAERPKGSFSTLEIQRTEQGDSAMYLCASSSDTGTVGANVLTFGAGSRLTVL.

V gene TRBV7-2 combines with J gene TRBJ2-3; D is ambiguous. In germline, CDR1 is SGHTA, CDR2 FQGNSA. This CDR3 contains 17 residues. V lost 1 base and J lost 1, with 15 bases in between. Here the CDR3 reads CASSLVRRGSGTDTQYF. The CDR3 nucleotides are TGTGCCAGCAGCTTAGTCCGCCGAGGCAGCGGCACAGATACGCAGTATTTT.

The V gene is TRBV30, the J gene TRBJ1-6; 9 nucleotides match TRBD1. After removal of 3 bases from V and 8 bases from J, the junction contained 5 bases not matched to a gene. Germline lookup yields CDR1 GTSNPN and CDR2 SVGIG (reference sequence). The CDR3 sequence is 14 residues long. The CDR3 DNA reads TGTGCCTGGAGGACGGGACAGGGTCATTCACCCCTCCACTTT. As protein: CAWRTGQGHSPLHF.

The chain has TRBV12-5 and TRBJ2-7; TRBD1 matches at 10 bases. The CDR3 sequence is 15 residues long. The germline gives CDR1 LGHNT, CDR2 FRNRAP. Trimming removed 5 bases from V and 1 base from J; junction bases left unmatched: 5. CDR3 in amino acids: CASGSGTGASYEQYF. The DNA for the CDR3 is TGTGCTAGTGGTAGCGGGACAGGGGCTTCCTACGAGCAGTACTTC.

V and J are TRBV7-9 and TRBJ2-5, with TRBD2 as a possible D gene (6 bases). The germline V gene has CDR1 SEHNR and CDR2 FQNEAQ (reference sequence). The CDR3 is made up of 15 amino acids. V lost 5 bases, J lost 2 bases, and 15 bases lay in between. The DNA of the CDR3 is TGTGCCAGCAGCCAGCAAACCGGGACTCAAGAGACCCAGTACTTC. It encodes CASSQQTGTQETQYF.

The chain couples TRBV7-9 to TRBJ2-5; TRBD2 agrees at 9 bases. The V segment lost 7 bases and the J segment 5 bases; nucleotides outside the gene matches: 17. This CDR3 comprises 17 residues. Germline loops: CDR1 SEHNR, CDR2 FQNEAQ (reference sequence). As DNA, the CDR3 is TGTGCCAGCACCAAGCGGCCAGCGGGAGGACCCCCCGAGACCCAGTACTTC. The encoded protein is CASTKRPAGGPPETQYF.

This chain uses TRBV18 with TRBJ2-1; 8 bases are shared with TRBD1. V shed 8 bases, J shed 3 bases, and the junction held 12 bases outside the gene matches. This CDR3 spans 16 amino acids. Germline V gene sequence: CDR1 KGHSH, CDR2 LQKENI. DNA for the CDR3: TGTGCCAGCCGTACGCTGACAGGGGAGAACTACAATGAGCAGTTCTTC. Translating gives CASRTLTGENYNEQFF.

V gene TRBV7-9 combines with J gene TRBJ1-6; TRBD1 matches 7 bases. This CDR3 has 14 amino acids. Trimming removed 5 bases from V and 9 bases from J; junction bases left unmatched: 7. Germline loops: CDR1 SEHNR, CDR2 FQNEAQ (reference sequence). The CDR3 sequence is CASSARQGPSPLHF. CDR3 DNA sequence: TGTGCCAGCAGCGCCCGACAGGGACCTTCACCCCTCCACTTT.

The genes are TRBV5-1 and TRBJ1-5; 9 nucleotides line up with TRBD1. The V and J ends lost 1 base and 6 bases, in that order; junction bases with no gene match: 5. From germline, CDR1 is SGHRS and CDR2 YFSETQ. There are 15 residues in the CDR3. The CDR3 loop reads CASSLTGGTGQPQHF. CDR3 coding DNA: TGCGCCAGCAGCTTGACAGGGGGCACCGGTCAGCCCCAGCATTTT.

The genes are TRBV5-4 and TRBJ2-5; D call uncertain. The CDR3 has 12 amino acids. Germline V lookup: CDR1 SGHNT, CDR2 YYREEE (reference sequence). The V end was cut by 2 bases, the J end by 7 bases, with 9 bases between. This CDR3 reads CASSFGEGTQYF. Here the CDR3 DNA reads TGTGCCAGCAGCTTCGGAGAAGGGACCCAGTACTTC.

V is TRBV28 and J is TRBJ2-7, with TRBD2 identical over 13 bases. The CDR3 contains 15 residues. The germline CDR1 and CDR2 sequences are MDHEN and SYDVKM. Losses at the gene ends were 7 bases for V and 3 bases for J; bases not matched to a gene: 6. CDR3 sequence reads: CASILGTSGNYEQYF. As DNA, the CDR3 is TGTGCCAGCATACTCGGGACTAGCGGGAACTACGAGCAGTACTTC.

The CDR3: CASSIFSGTASGYTF. In nucleotides, the CDR3 is TGTGCCAGTAGTATATTCTCCGGGACAGCGTCGGGCTACACCTTC. V and J are TRBV19 and TRBJ1-2; 7 bases fit TRBD1. V was pared by 2 bases and J by 8 bases, with 11 bases of the junction left unmatched. CDR3 length equals 15 residues. From germline, CDR1 is LNHDA and CDR2 SQIVND (reference sequence).

With respect to this clone: Other DNA sequences in this sample translate to the same CDR3. This chain uses TRBV6-5 with TRBJ2-7; 8 nucleotides match TRBD1. This CDR3 comprises 14 residues. Germline V gene sequence: CDR1 MNHEY, CDR2 SVGAGI. Trimming took 6 bases from V and 2 from J; bases not matched to a gene: 6. CDR3 in DNA: TGTGCCAGCAGAACACCGGGACAGGCCTACGAGCAGTACTTC. Protein product: CASRTPGQAYEQYF.

This chain links TRBV5-6 with TRBJ2-1; 8 nucleotides align to TRBD1. The CDR3 contains 11 residues. CDR1 is SGHDT and CDR2 is YYEEEE in the germline V gene. The ends lost 2 bases at V and 13 bases at J; junction bases unmatched: 2. CDR3 sequence reads: CASSFGQGQFF. The CDR3 nucleotides are TGTGCCAGCAGCTTTGGACAGGGTCAGTTCTTC.

The chain combines TRBV19 with TRBJ1-5; 7 nucleotides match TRBD1. The CDR3 extends over 16 amino acids. Germline lookup yields CDR1 LNHDA and CDR2 SQIVND (reference sequence). The junction had 11 bases not matched to a gene; V was cut back by 5 bases and J by 4 bases. The CDR3: CASSPPMARGNQPQHF. In DNA form, the CDR3 reads TGTGCCAGTAGTCCACCGATGGCCAGGGGGAATCAGCCCCAGCATTTT.

The rearrangement joins TRBV2 to TRBJ2-7; 11 bases align to TRBD1. There are 15 residues in the CDR3. Germline V gives CDR1 SNHLY, CDR2 FYNNEI. V lost 6 bases, J lost 2 bases, and 6 bases stayed unmatched. The DNA of the CDR3 is TGTGCCAGCAGGCCCGGGACAGGGGGTCCCTACGAGCAGTACTTC. Protein product: CASRPGTGGPYEQYF.

The rearrangement uses TRBV14 and TRBJ2-1; the D is unclear. Germline assignment: CDR1 SGHDN and CDR2 FVKESK. This CDR3 region has 13 residues. V shed 5 bases and J shed 2 bases, with 7 bases lying between them. The CDR3 sequence: CASSGQTYNEQFF. The DNA for the CDR3 is TGTGCCAGCAGCGGCCAGACCTACAATGAGCAGTTCTTC. Full variable domain (outside the CDR3, taken from reference TRBV14 and TRBJ2-1): EAGVTQFPSHSVIEKGQTVTLRCDPISGHDNLYWYRRVMGKEIKFLLHFVKESKQDESGMPNNRFLAERTGGTYSTLKVQPAELEDSGVYFCASSGQTYNEQFFGPGTRLTVL.

V usage is TRBV4-3 and J usage is TRBJ2-7, with D perhaps TRBD1 (6 bases). There are 15 residues in the CDR3. Germline V gene lookup returns CDR1 LGHNA and CDR2 YSLEER. Trimming removed 4 bases from V and 0 bases from J, with 13 bases in between. In nucleotides, the CDR3 is TGCGCCAGCAGCCGGAATACACAGGGCTCCTACGAGCAGTACTTC. This gives the protein CASSRNTQGSYEQYF.

The rearrangement links TRBV6-5 to TRBJ1-2, with a weak D call TRBD1 (6 bases). The germline CDR1 and CDR2 sequences are MNHEY and SVGAGI. V was pared by 6 bases and J by 4 bases, with 18 bases between. This CDR3 region has 15 residues. CDR3 coding DNA: TGTGCCAGCAGGCTCTTTGGACAGCAGTCCTATGGCTACACCTTC. Its translation is CASRLFGQQSYGYTF.